This TCR beta chain was captured by sequencing in a study of beta chain features in type 1 diabetes. Via CD45RO/CCR7/CD25/CD127/CD95/CD27, cells of the CD4+ naive, central memory, regulatory and stem cell-like memory subsets were sorted. The investigators reverse transcribed all of the isolated RNA, so they sequenced expressed TCRB transcripts. Naive, central memory and regulatory T cell samples averaged about 3.3 million immunoSEQ reads each. Using immunoSEQ multiplex PCR, the repertoire was profiled, and TCRdb retains in-frame clones only, with some absent. The table includes some 150,000 clones, about 9.7% detected once. After removal of 2 bases from V and 4 bases from J, the junction contained 4 bases not matched to a gene. From germline, CDR1 is MNHNY and CDR2 SVGAGI (reference sequence). The CDR3 covers 16 residues.

The sequenced sample was central memory CD4+ T cells from blood. This clonotype was sampled from a woman aged 40 to 49 in good health. The rearrangement links TRBV6-6 to TRBJ1-3, with TRBD1 identical over 11 bases. CDR3 bases: TGTGCCAGCAGTTACCAGGGACAGGGGGTGGGAAACACCATATATTTT. It encodes CASSYQGQGVGNTIYF.